The source of this T cell receptor (beta chain) is a study of human T cells and chemical hapten exposure (dated by TCRdb to the early 2020s). Turning to the overall study: For sensitization, 2% DPC in acetone was applied to an approximately 2 cm by approximately 2 cm area of upper inner arm skin. Nearly 30 alopecia patients provided blood for TCR sequencing at one to four time points (pre-sensitization, 2, 6 and 24 weeks). This study followed changes in the peripheral blood TCR repertoire in vivo during primary and secondary sensitization of alopecia patients to the hapten diphenylcyclopropenone (DPC). Patch testing was done on the upper back using Finn chambers containing 0.01% DPC, and results were scored after 6 days according to International Contact Dermatitis Research Group standards. Blood samples were taken from patients before sensitization (week 0) and at 2, 6 and about 24 weeks after DPC sensitization. Throughout the study period of about 25 weeks, patients also received therapeutic DPC doses to the scalp every week. The mostly female patient cohort included alopecia areata with under or over 50% scalp involvement, alopecia totalis and alopecia universalis. Libraries were pooled for sequencing, and variation in per-sample TCR yields was attributed mainly to small differences in library volumes within the pool. The study at large found these results: Expanded TCRs formed significantly more large CDR3 similarity clusters than pre-sensitization or healthy control sets, consistent with antigen-driven responses. Patch test score correlated positively with the number of PT1 expanded TCRs, reaching significance at thresholds 8, 16 and 32 but not at 4. All patients had alopecia, a presumed autoimmune disease, so their immune response might differ from that of healthy individuals. Repeated subsampling changed both the strength of the expansion versus patch-test correlation and the threshold at which that correlation became significant. DPC sensitization did not change the number of TCRs with a frequency above 1 in 1000, and there was no evidence of changes in global repertoire structure.

This clonotype was detected only a few times. No antigen is known for it. No clone much larger than this one lies a single base away; base qualities are absent. The label giving this sample's time point can be read as: pre-sensitization, week 0. What the treatment or condition label conveys for this sample: therapeutic diphenylcyclopropenone sensitization with weekly scalp DPC. Blood at each patch-test visit was drawn before the patch test was applied. Eligible patients were aged 18 to 70, diagnosed with alopecia, deemed suitable for DPC therapy, and excluded if pregnant. Total RNA was extracted from unfractionated whole blood collected in Tempus Blood RNA tubes. Library generation was performed with RACE. Sequencing took place on a NextSeq 500. During library preparation, unique molecular identifiers were attached to individual cDNA molecules so that TCRs could be counted in a quantitative, reproducible way. From each blood RNA sample, both TCR alpha and TCR beta chains were sequenced. In the original analysis: Samples had a median of roughly 91,000 TCRs, with a range from about 23,224 to 700,000. V, J and CDR3 annotation of the TCR reads was carried out using the Decombinator software suite. For the PS versus PT1 abundance plots, all samples were subsampled to the same number of TCRs (28,000). Expanded TCRs were defined as absent before sensitization and observed at least eight times at the 2-week time point. TCRdb trimmed the raw reads at Q25, called clones with MiXCR and kept productive beta chains. Each record represents a unique CDR3 protein, reported with the most common genes and DNA among its rows. The V and J calls reflect TCRdb's pipeline rather than the authors' work. Within this sample are 280,000 or so distinct CDR3 sequences, with almost 8% of them counted one time only. Together, the top ten hold 1.2% of the sample.

The germline V end is reduced by 0 bases and the J end by 5 bases; junction bases left unmatched: 7. From the cysteine through the phenylalanine, the CDR3 covers 16 amino acids. Only the CDR3 DNA stays, 48 bases, in frame from base 1. The chain employs TRBV12-3 or TRBV12-4 and TRBJ2-5; 9 central nucleotides agree with TRBD2. The receptor comes from a man aged 18 to 35 with alopecia areata. Some clones in this sample may be carry-over from other donors' samples. Source: whole blood, taken in connection with sensitization to the hapten diphenylcyclopropenone (DPC). CDR3 sequence: CASSLASSGEHETQYF. The DNA reads as follows: TGTGCCAGCAGTTTAGCGTCTAGCGGGGAGCACGAGACCCAGTACTTC.